The 22 T cell receptor beta chains below come from one sample, sequenced in a study of naive and memory T cell subsets (dated by TCRdb to about 2017). According to the study, the label for this sample's treatment or condition signals: skin biopsy from PPD injection site in Mantoux-positive individual. A robust, sensitive protocol for the amplification, sequencing and analysis of TCRs was described in the study, in which 3' ligation of a UMI-containing oligonucleotide to TCR cDNA was used. Library construction relied on UMI-ligation and nested PCR. TCRdb names Illumina MiSeq as the instrument used. The ligated cDNA was amplified by four rounds of PCR, in which nested alpha and beta constant region primers were used together with the SP2 primer. TCRdb reprocessed the public reads (quality trimming at Q25 with fastp, clone calling with MiXCR) and kept in-frame beta chains. Duplicate CDR3 protein sequences are folded into a single record with the most common DNA and genes. The sample includes around 25,000 distinct CDR3 sequences, with approximately 6.5% observed a single time. Over 5% of the sample is taken by the ten largest.

The source material was skin, sampled from a tuberculin skin test site. The receptors here all came from an adult in good health.

This clonotype has at least ten counts. The genes are TRBV12-3 or TRBV12-4 and TRBJ2-4; the D gene could be TRBD1 or TRBD2 (6 bases each). The CDR3 runs 17 residues. Trimming removed 2 bases from V and 8 bases from J, with 22 bases in between. The chain's CDR3 is CASSLPLRGAGNDIQYF. The CDR3, as DNA: TGTGCCAGCAGTTTACCTCTTAGGGGGGCAGGCAATGACATTCAGTACTTC.

This clonotype was seen at least ten times. V gene TRBV10-3 combines with J gene TRBJ2-7, with 13 bases aligning to TRBD2. From germline, CDR1 is ENHRY and CDR2 SYGVKD. V was pared by 7 bases and J by 0 bases, with 3 bases of the junction left unmatched. The CDR3 totals 15 residues. The CDR3 sequence is CAINTSGGGSYEQYF. In DNA form, the CDR3 reads TGTGCCATCAACACTAGCGGGGGGGGCTCCTACGAGCAGTACTTC.

Many counts were recorded for this clonotype. This rearrangement joins TRBV6-1 to TRBJ1-5; no clear D gene. V was pared by 3 bases and J by 4 bases, with 7 bases between. CDR3 size: 13 residues. Germline V gene sequence: CDR1 MNHNS, CDR2 SASEGT. The CDR3 DNA reads as TGTGCCAGCAGTGAGGGCGGGAATCAGCCCCAGCATTTT. This sequence encodes CASSEGGNQPQHF.

This clonotype was seen repeatedly, ten times or more. The rearrangement joins TRBV25-1 to TRBJ1-3; a possible D gene is TRBD1 (6 bases). V lost 3 bases to trimming and J lost 4 bases, with 10 bases between them. CDR1 is MGHDK and CDR2 is SYGVNS in the germline V gene. This CDR3 contains 14 residues. The CDR3 sequence: CASSDRGSGNTIYF. As DNA, the CDR3 is TGTGCCAGCAGTGACAGGGGTTCCGGAAACACCATATATTTT. Supplemented by reference TRBV25-1 and TRBJ1-3, the full variable domain reads EADIYQTPRYLVIGTGKKITLECSQTMGHDKMYWYQQDPGMELHLIHYSYGVNSTEKGDLSSESTVSRIRTEHFPLTLESARPSHTSQYLCASSDRGSGNTIYFGEGSWLTVV.

Many counts were recorded for this clonotype. J is TRBJ2-3 and V is TRBV7-9, with D unresolved. The CDR3 spans 12 residues. Between the trimmed V and J ends, which lost 0 bases and 2 bases, there was a span of 0 bases. The germline V gene has CDR1 SEHNR and CDR2 FQNEAQ (reference sequence). The CDR3 region is CASSLATDTQYF. In DNA, the CDR3 is TGTGCCAGCAGCTTAGCCACAGATACGCAGTATTTT. The full variable domain, in which reference TRBV7-9 and TRBJ2-3 provide the parts outside the CDR3, is DTGVSQNPRHKITKRGQNVTFRCDPISEHNRLYWYRQTLGQGPEFLTYFQNEAQLEKSRLLSDRFSAERPKGSFSTLEIQRTEQGDSAMYLCASSLATDTQYFGPGTRLTVL.

This clonotype qualifies as medium-sized (0.01 to 0.1%). The rearrangement links TRBV6-2 or TRBV6-3 to TRBJ2-7; D not certain. With 4 bases removed from V and 7 bases from J, the gap between germline ends came to 11 bases. This CDR3 is 12 amino acids long. Germline CDR1 is MNHEY and CDR2 is SVGEGT. The CDR3 region has the DNA TGTGCCAGCAGTTTGAACGGTTGGGAGCAGTACTTC. It codes for CASSLNGWEQYF.

This clonotype has only one observation. A read error may explain this, as a much larger clone is one base away. This chain links TRBV20-1 with TRBJ2-1; 11 bases match TRBD2. The CDR3 has 14 residues. CDR1 and CDR2 (germline): DFQATT, SNEGSKA (reference sequence). CDR3 in amino acids: CSAGTSGAYNEQSF. The CDR3 DNA is TGCAGTGCGGGGACTAGCGGAGCCTACAATGAGCAGTCCTTC.

Many counts were recorded for this clonotype. The V gene is TRBV28, the J gene TRBJ2-7; D call uncertain. CDR1 and CDR2 from the germline V gene are MDHEN and SYDVKM. CDR3 size: 14 residues. The V gene lost 8 bases and the J gene lost 6 bases, with 20 bases spanning the gap. The CDR3 loop is CASLNLAALSEQYF. The CDR3 DNA follows: TGTGCCAGCTTAAACCTGGCCGCCTTATCCGAGCAGTACTTC.

The V and J genes are TRBV7-2 and TRBJ2-1; no firm D call. This CDR3 region has 17 residues. Germline V gene sequence: CDR1 SGHTA, CDR2 FQGNSA. Trimming removed 0 bases at V and 0 bases at J, with 12 bases between. As DNA, the CDR3 is TGTGCCAGCAGCTTAGCGCTGGCCCTGAGCTCCTACAATGAGCAGTTCTTC. Translation: CASSLALALSSYNEQFF.

This clonotype was found a few times. The chain's CDR3 is CAISATDTQYF. As DNA, the CDR3 is TGTGCCATCAGCGCCACAGATACGCAGTATTTT. The J gene is TRBJ2-3, the V gene TRBV10-3; no firm D call. The ends were cut back, 6 bases at V and 2 bases at J, with 3 bases in the middle. CDR1 is ENHRY and CDR2 is SYGVKD in the germline V gene. The CDR3 contains 11 residues.

Worth noting for this clonotype: This may stem from a read error, because a much larger clone lies one nucleotide away. V gene TRBV19 combines with J gene TRBJ2-1, with D tentatively TRBD1 or TRBD2 (7 bases each). This CDR3 is built from 15 residues. Trimming removed 5 bases at V and 0 bases at J, with 11 bases between. Germline CDR1 LNHDA, CDR2 SQIVND (reference sequence). This CDR3 reads CASSPGGDSYNEQFF. The CDR3 DNA is TGTGCCAGTAGTCCAGGGGGGGACTCCTACAATGAGCAGTTCTTC.

This clonotype showed up many times. The chain combines TRBV7-2 with TRBJ1-2; a weak D match, TRBD1 (5 bases). The germline CDR1 and CDR2 sequences are SGHTA and FQGNSA. V dropped 3 bases and J dropped 8 bases, with 19 bases sitting between them. This CDR3 has 15 amino acids. CDR3 nucleotide sequence: TGTGCCAGCAGCTTTATGGGACTCAATCAAGAAGGCTACACCTTC. This sequence encodes CASSFMGLNQEGYTF.

This clonotype was seen at least ten times. The V and J genes are TRBV7-2 and TRBJ2-6, with D possibly being TRBD1 (6 bases). Per germline, CDR1 SGHTA and CDR2 FQGNSA. V lost 1 base, J lost 0 bases, and 16 bases lay in between. CDR3 length: 19 residues. The CDR3 nucleotides read TGTGCCAGCAGCTTAGGGGGACACTTGGCTAGCTCTGGGGCCAACGTCCTGACTTTC. Translation: CASSLGGHLASSGANVLTF. Complete variable domain (other parts from reference TRBV7-2 and TRBJ2-6): GAGVSQSPSNKVTEKGKDVELRCDPISGHTALYWYRQSLGQGLEFLIYFQGNSAPDKSGLPSDRFSAERTGGSVSTLTIQRTQQEDSAVYLCASSLGGHLASSGANVLTFGAGSRLTVL.

This clonotype was recorded a few times. This chain links TRBV28 with TRBJ1-3; a possible D gene is TRBD1 (6 bases). CDR3 length equals 14 residues. The ends were cut back, 6 bases at V and 8 bases at J, with 17 bases in the middle. Per germline, CDR1 MDHEN and CDR2 SYDVKM. CDR3 nucleotide sequence: TGTGCCAGCAGGCTACGGACCAGGGGCTACACCATATATTTT. It encodes CASRLRTRGYTIYF.

This clonotype was recorded at least ten times. The rearrangement joins TRBV28 to TRBJ2-3; 7 nucleotides agree with TRBD1. CDR3 length: 15 residues. Germline V CDR1 and CDR2: MDHEN, SYDVKM. V shed 2 bases, J shed 5 bases, and the junction held 7 bases outside the gene matches. The CDR3 nucleotides are TGTGCCAGCAGTTTAGGGACAGCAGGCAAAGATACGCAGTATTTT. This sequence encodes CASSLGTAGKDTQYF.

This clonotype has at least ten counts. The chain has TRBV15 and TRBJ2-5; unclear D gene. The CDR3 covers 14 residues. Germline V gene sequence: CDR1 LNHNV, CDR2 YYDKDF (reference sequence). The V end was cut by 0 bases, the J end by 5 bases, with 10 bases between. CDR3 nucleotides: TGTGCCACCAGCAGAGATGACTTATTGGAGACCCAGTACTTC. It specifies CATSRDDLLETQYF.

The chain uses TRBV11-2 and TRBJ2-3; D is uncertain. Trimming cost V 2 bases and J 9 bases, with 9 bases left between them. The CDR3 totals 12 residues. Germline lookup yields CDR1 SGHAT and CDR2 FQNNGV. DNA for the CDR3: TGTGCCAGCAGCTTACGCGCGGCCACGCAGTATTTT. As protein: CASSLRAATQYF.

Ten or more counts support this clonotype. The chain is built from TRBV7-9 and TRBJ1-2; possible D gene TRBD1, 6 bases. Trimming stripped 6 bases from V and 2 bases from J, with 13 bases between. The CDR3 runs 14 residues. The V gene's germline CDR1 is SEHNR and CDR2 FQNEAQ (reference sequence). In DNA, the CDR3 is TGTGCCAGCAGAATTACGGGGGCGAACTATGGCTACACCTTC. Residues: CASRITGANYGYTF.

This clonotype was counted ten times or more. The rearrangement links TRBV2 to TRBJ2-7; 8 bases are a match to TRBD2. Germline CDR1 SNHLY, CDR2 FYNNEI. This CDR3 comprises 12 residues. The V and J ends lost 10 bases and 4 bases, in that order; junction bases with no gene match: 6. The CDR3 DNA is TGTGCCATCGGGACTAGTCTTTACGAGCAGTACTTC. This codes for CAIGTSLYEQYF.

This clonotype was recorded at least ten times. The chain has TRBV9 and TRBJ2-1; D gene unclear. This CDR3 region has 15 residues. Trimming stripped 0 bases from V and 3 bases from J, with 10 bases between. Germline V gene sequence: CDR1 SGDLS, CDR2 YYNGEE. CDR3 amino acids: CASSVEPIYYNEQFF. The CDR3 DNA sequence: TGTGCCAGCAGCGTAGAGCCGATATACTACAATGAGCAGTTCTTC. The full variable domain, in which reference TRBV9 and TRBJ2-1 provide the parts outside the CDR3, is DSGVTQTPKHLITATGQRVTLRCSPRSGDLSVYWYQQSLDQGLQFLIQYYNGEERAKGNILERFSAQQFPDLHSELNLSSLELGDSALYFCASSVEPIYYNEQFFGPGTRLTVL.

This clonotype was observed at least ten times. The chain links TRBV12-3 or TRBV12-4 to TRBJ1-2, with D possibly being TRBD1 (5 bases). The CDR3 length is 13 residues. V gave up 2 bases and J gave up 14 bases, with 18 bases separating them. CDR3 loop: CASSLWGGAASTF. The CDR3 DNA is TGTGCCAGCAGTTTATGGGGAGGGGCCGCGTCAACCTTC.

This clonotype has a count of ten or more. The J gene is TRBJ2-7, the V gene TRBV15; no clear D gene. The CDR3 extends over 13 amino acids. Germline-derived CDR1 and CDR2 are LNHNV and YYDKDF (reference sequence). Trimming left V 0 bases short and J 2 bases short, with 5 bases between. The CDR3 DNA follows: TGTGCCACCAGCAGAGATAGTGCCTACGAGCAGTACTTC. Translation gives CATSRDSAYEQYF.